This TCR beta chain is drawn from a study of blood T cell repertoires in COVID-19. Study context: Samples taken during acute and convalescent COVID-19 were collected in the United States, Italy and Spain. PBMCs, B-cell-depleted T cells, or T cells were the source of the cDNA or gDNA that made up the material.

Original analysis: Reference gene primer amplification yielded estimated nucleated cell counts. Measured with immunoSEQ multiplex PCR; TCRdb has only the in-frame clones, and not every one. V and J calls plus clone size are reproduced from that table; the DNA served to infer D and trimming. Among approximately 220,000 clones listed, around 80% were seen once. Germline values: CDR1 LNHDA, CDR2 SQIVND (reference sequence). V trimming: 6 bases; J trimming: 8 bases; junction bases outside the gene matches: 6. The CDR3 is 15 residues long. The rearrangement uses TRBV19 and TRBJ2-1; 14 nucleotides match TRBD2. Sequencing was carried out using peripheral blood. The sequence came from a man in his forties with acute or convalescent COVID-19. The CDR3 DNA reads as TGTGCCAGTAGGGGGACTAGCGGGAGCCGGGATGAGCAGTTCTTC. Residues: CASRGTSGSRDEQFF.